The 12 T cell receptor beta chains below all came from one sample that was sequenced in a study of T cell responses to AZD1222 COVID-19 vaccine. Profiled with immunoSEQ multiplex PCR; TCRdb holds only in-frame clones, not every one. The sample includes some 150,000 clones, roughly 93% of them seen just once. The sequencing here drew on peripheral blood, taken on day 0 of AZD1222 vaccination. All receptors come from an adult in good health.

The V and J genes are TRBV6-5 and TRBJ2-3; D gene uncertain. The germline V gene encodes CDR1 MNHEY and CDR2 SVGAGI. The CDR3 loop spans 16 amino acids. The V end lost 1 base, the J end lost 1 base, and 12 bases lay between the germline ends. The CDR3 DNA reads TGTGCCAGCAGTTACTGGGGTGATCGGGGCACAGATACGCAGTATTTT. This codes for CASSYWGDRGTDTQYF.

This sequence joins TRBV5-1 and TRBJ2-7, with TRBD1 matching 12 bases. The V gene end was trimmed by 4 bases and the J gene end by 5 bases; junction bases not matched to a gene: 4. The CDR3 totals 14 residues. Germline V CDR1 and CDR2: SGHRS, YFSETQ. The CDR3 is CASSPGTGGNEQYF. For the CDR3, the DNA is TGCGCCAGCAGCCCCGGGACAGGGGGCAACGAGCAGTACTTC.

The genes are TRBV10-3 and TRBJ2-7; 8 nucleotides align to TRBD1. Losses at the gene ends were 10 bases for V and 1 base for J; bases not matched to a gene: 9. This CDR3 contains 14 residues. Germline-derived CDR1 and CDR2 are ENHRY and SYGVKD. Here the CDR3 reads CASTMTGVSYEQYF. The CDR3 DNA reads TGTGCCAGTACAATGACAGGGGTGTCCTACGAGCAGTACTTC.

Here the CDR3 DNA reads TGTGCCACCAGTGATTCAGGGGAGCCCCAGCATTTT. Translated: CATSDSGEPQHF. The V and J genes are TRBV24-1 and TRBJ1-5; possibly TRBD1 for D (6 bases). Trimming cost V 2 bases and J 8 bases, with 6 bases left between them. The CDR3 extends over 12 amino acids. Germline CDR1 and CDR2: KGHDR and SFDVKD.

This rearrangement joins TRBV29-1 to TRBJ2-3; no definite D call. Trimming took 7 bases from V and 5 from J, leaving 10 bases between them. Germline assignment: CDR1 SQVTM and CDR2 ANQGSEA. This CDR3 is built from 11 residues. The CDR3 loop reads CSDRVGDTQYF. DNA of the CDR3: TGCAGCGACCGGGTTGGAGATACGCAGTATTTT.

This chain joins TRBV9 and TRBJ1-1; no clear D gene. Trimming removed 2 bases from V and 11 bases from J, with 13 bases in between. The CDR3 contains 12 residues. Germline V gives CDR1 SGDLS, CDR2 YYNGEE. The CDR3 loop is CASSVSDDGAFF. The DNA for the CDR3 is TGTGCCAGCAGCGTGAGCGACGATGGGGCTTTCTTT.

This chain links TRBV5-1 with TRBJ2-7; 11 positions match TRBD1. The length of the CDR3 is 16 residues. J lost 4 bases, V lost 5 bases, and 11 bases had no gene match. Per the germline V gene, CDR1 is SGHRS and CDR2 is YFSETQ. The CDR3 DNA is TGCGCCAGCAGAAAACAACCGGGACAGGGGGTTTACGAGCAGTACTTC. Translating it yields CASRKQPGQGVYEQYF.

Here the CDR3 DNA reads TGTGCCAGCAGCCTTATAGAGGGGGGGTACAATGAGCAGTTCTTC. Protein product: CASSLIEGGYNEQFF. The chain couples TRBV7-8 to TRBJ2-1; D may be TRBD2 (7 bases). The V gene's germline CDR1 is SGHVS and CDR2 FQNEAQ. This CDR3 is 15 amino acids long. Trimming cost V 5 bases and J 4 bases, with 15 bases left between them.

V gene TRBV14 combines with J gene TRBJ1-3, with D perhaps matching TRBD1 (5 bases). The CDR3 sequence is 15 residues long. V shed 3 bases and J shed 4 bases, with 13 bases lying between them. The germline V gene encodes CDR1 SGHDN and CDR2 FVKESK. CDR3 loop: CASSQAGLFGNTIYF. The CDR3, as DNA: TGTGCCAGCAGCCAGGCAGGGTTGTTCGGAAACACCATATATTTT.

This chain connects TRBV27 to TRBJ2-5; 12 nucleotides align to TRBD2. The CDR3 has 17 amino acids. Germline lookup yields CDR1 MNHEY and CDR2 SMNVEV (reference sequence). V trimming: 4 bases; J trimming: 4 bases; junction bases outside the gene matches: 10. The CDR3 DNA follows: TGTGCCAGCAGTTCGTTGACTAGCGGGAGTGGTGGAGAGACCCAGTACTTC. It is translated as CASSSLTSGSGGETQYF.

The chain has TRBV5-4 and TRBJ1-1; no clear D. Germline values: CDR1 SGHNT, CDR2 YYREEE (reference sequence). The V end lost 6 bases, the J end lost 1 base, and 13 bases lay between the germline ends. The CDR3 is made up of 14 amino acids. Written as DNA, the CDR3 is TGTGCCAGCACCCGTCCGGAGGCGAACACTGAAGCTTTCTTT. Its translation is CASTRPEANTEAFF.

The V gene is TRBV6-4, the J gene TRBJ1-5; 8 bases match TRBD1. From germline, CDR1 is MRHNA and CDR2 SNTAGT. The V segment lost 7 bases and the J segment 0 bases; nucleotides outside the gene matches: 11. CDR3 length: 17 residues. As DNA, the CDR3 is TGTGCCAGCACCCTATACGGACAGGGCTTTAGCAATCAGCCCCAGCATTTT. Translation gives CASTLYGQGFSNQPQHF.